A selection of T cell receptor beta chains follows, all from one sample in a study of metastatic and nonmetastatic thyroid tumors. MiXCR reprocessed the PCR reads for TCRdb. There are fewer than 30,000 clones in the sample; around 15% occur only once, and approximately 4.5% lies in the top ten. The sequencing sample was made of blood. The origin of the receptors is a female donor with papillary thyroid cancer or a benign thyroid nodule (not recorded which). Some clones in this sample may be carry-over from other donors' samples. Both conserved end residues are part of each CDR3. Size tells how often a clone was seen (once, few, many) or the class of an expanded clone, and some rows leave it out.

v_call clone_size cdr3_aa
TRBV27 - CASSSTSGSTDTQYF
TRBV5-4 many CASSFPANTGELFF
TRBV18 few CASSPTALENTIYF
TRBV6-1 many CASTGRGMNTEAFF
TRBV5-4 - CASSFPTGRGLTNTGELFF
TRBV12-3/TRBV12-4 few CASRRQEVEQFF
TRBV4-1 few CASSQRDGRLAKNIQYF
TRBV7-2 - CASSLETLETQYF
TRBV19 - CASSIPEDRDYGYTF
TRBV5-1 few CASSLERF
TRBV12-3/TRBV12-4 - CASSSATPEAFF
TRBV6-2/TRBV6-3 - CASRSPGLAGGLSYEQYF
TRBV12-3/TRBV12-4 few CVSNGGANTGEPFF
TRBV20-1 few CSAGGLHF
TRBV2 - CASRRTGTGQNTEAFF
TRBV20-1 many CSASGGDTEAFF
TRBV12-3/TRBV12-4 many CASSPGLASNEQFF
TRBV19 many CASSGTITDTQYF
TRBV24-1 many CATTIDRGQETQYF
TRBV7-8 many CASSWTRNTGELFF
TRBV20-1 many CSASYLGGSTEAFF
TRBV7-9 - CASSLGGLPPEQYF
TRBV10-1 medium-sized CASSGRTGGPTDTQYF
TRBV2 - CASSEDGLVGQPQHF
TRBV29-1 many CSGLAGGPNTQYF
TRBV29-1 many CSARDSGLDTQYF
TRBV15 many CATGGDSPNTEAFF
TRBV6-6 many CASSPAPREGGTDTQYF
TRBV4-1 many CASSQPTASYEQYF
TRBV12-3/TRBV12-4 few CASSSTGDEAGANVLTF
TRBV19 many CASSIVFGTGGHEQYF
TRBV10-3 many CAISDQPGLAGPGELFF
TRBV18 once CASSAKNTEAFF
TRBV5-1 many CASSGGTPSYTF
TRBV7-9 many CASSSLLATAYNEQFF
TRBV10-3 many CAISGMNTEAFF
TRBV13 many CASSLDVDRGDNNEQFF
TRBV15 - CATSRDRGGSTDTQYF
TRBV19 - CASSIALNYEQYF
TRBV6-5 few CASSYSTTDRAYGYTF
TRBV6-1 few CASSEKAGGANVLTF
TRBV7-9 few CASSLGTAGANVLTF
TRBV18 many CASSDKTGPLYGYTF
TRBV28 few CASSGVDTQYF
TRBV10-3 - CAISEKGQGFVYGYTF
TRBV30 many CAWQPGLAGGETQYF
TRBV28 medium-sized CASSLSSVNYGYTF
TRBV11-2 many CASSQLSSGTGYNEQFF
TRBV2 many CASSAVRELFF
TRBV7-9 many CASSSRTLTYEQYF
TRBV6-1 medium-sized CASSERGESPLHF
TRBV19 many CASSIQAGWTDTQYF
TRBV6-4 few CASSDRAGSYNEQFF
TRBV6-1 medium-sized CASRGTGGGELFF
TRBV6-1 many CASRYEQGAGEQYF
TRBV5-1 - CASSEYRGNSGELFF
TRBV28 many CASSSLRETNEKLFF